This is a list of T cell receptor beta chains from one sample in a study of CD8+ T cells in alopecia areata. The data were produced by immunoSEQ multiplex PCR, yet TCRdb's version contains in-frame clones alone and is incomplete. Of about 200,000 clones detected, 57% appear once; the ten largest clones hold over 0.4%. This sample comprised CD4+ T cells sorted from blood, obtained at week 0. These TCRs come from a human donor with alopecia areata. The CDR3 runs from the conserved cysteine through the conserved F or W. A D gene is named only where the DNA matches it firmly. The listing skips clone size in some rows; elsewhere it reads once, few, many or a size class.

j_gene | d_gene | v_gene | abundance | CDR3nt | CDR3aa
TRBJ2-5 | . | TRBV5-1 | . | TGCGCCAGCAGCTTAGGGGGAGGGCCGGAGACCCAGTACTTC | CASSLGGGPETQYF
TRBJ2-5 | . | TRBV4-1 | . | TGCGCCAGCAGCCCCGGCGGAATGGAGACCCAGTACTTC | CASSPGGMETQYF
TRBJ2-2 | . | TRBV5-1 | few | TGCGCCAGCAGCTTGGGCACCTATAACACCGGGGAGCTGTTTTTT | CASSLGTYNTGELFF
TRBJ2-7 | TRBD1 | TRBV5-6 | . | TGTGCCAGCAGCTTGGCAGGGGGTTCCTACGAGCAGTACTTC | CASSLAGGSYEQYF
TRBJ2-7 | . | TRBV25-1 | . | TGTGCCAGCAGTGGACAGGCCACCTACGAGCAGTACTTC | CASSGQATYEQYF
TRBJ2-5 | TRBD2 | TRBV7-9 | . | TGTGCCAGCAGCAGTGGCGGGCTAGCGGAAGAGACCCAGTACTTC | CASSSGGLAEETQYF
TRBJ2-5 | . | TRBV19 | . | TGTGCCAGTAGTAATCAGGGTTTCCCGGAGACCCAGTACTTC | CASSNQGFPETQYF
TRBJ1-5 | . | TRBV19 | . | TGTGCCAGTAGTACCCAATACGGGGAGGCTCAGCCCCAGCATTTT | CASSTQYGEAQPQHF
TRBJ2-5 | . | TRBV6-5 | . | TGTGCCAGCAGTTACGGACCGGGAGGGGGCGAGACCCAGTACTTC | CASSYGPGGGETQYF
TRBJ2-7 | . | TRBV10-3 | . | TGTGCCATCAGCCGGGACCCGACCGGGCAGTACTTC | CAISRDPTGQYF